The rows below give T cell receptor beta chains drawn from one sample of a study of cytomegalovirus exposure and HLA in healthy donors. Profiling relied on immunoSEQ multiplex PCR, and the TCRdb table lists in-frame clones only, not all of them. The sample shows under 65,000 clones, more than 65% of them seen only once. The source material was PBMCs. The receptor source for this set is a woman aged 18 to 35 in good health and CMV-seronegative. Each CDR3 is given with its conserved first and last residue. The order of the fields is J gene, CDR3 length, D gene, V gene, clone size, CDR3 protein, CDR3 DNA. The D gene is left open where the match is weak. Clone size, where shown, is once, few, many, or a class for clones that have expanded.

J gene: TRBJ2-5
CDR3 length: 14
D gene: TRBD2
V gene: TRBV9
clone size: few
CDR3 protein: CASSVGGRDGTQYF
CDR3 DNA: TGTGCCAGCAGCGTAGGCGGGAGGGATGGGACCCAGTACTTC

J gene: TRBJ2-1
CDR3 length: 14
D gene: TRBD1
V gene: TRBV27
clone size: .
CDR3 protein: CASRVHRGWHEQFF
CDR3 DNA: TGTGCCAGCAGGGTCCACAGGGGCTGGCATGAGCAGTTCTTC

J gene: TRBJ2-7
CDR3 length: 12
D gene: .
V gene: TRBV28
clone size: .
CDR3 protein: CASSPPSYEQYF
CDR3 DNA: TGTGCCAGTTCCCCCCCCAGCTACGAGCAGTACTTC

J gene: TRBJ1-4
CDR3 length: 15
D gene: TRBD1
V gene: TRBV9
clone size: few
CDR3 protein: CASSPSTGLGEKLFF
CDR3 DNA: TGTGCCAGCAGCCCATCGACAGGGCTGGGTGAAAAACTGTTTTTT

J gene: TRBJ1-4
CDR3 length: 15
D gene: TRBD1
V gene: TRBV27
clone size: .
CDR3 protein: CASGQGHATNEKLFF
CDR3 DNA: TGTGCCAGCGGACAGGGGCATGCAACTAATGAAAAACTGTTTTTT

J gene: TRBJ2-2
CDR3 length: 20
D gene: TRBD2
V gene: TRBV30
clone size: .
CDR3 protein: CAWSVSGLAGWLRNTGELFF
CDR3 DNA: TGTGCCTGGAGTGTATCGGGCCTAGCGGGATGGTTACGGAACACCGGGGAGCTGTTTTTT

J gene: TRBJ1-4
CDR3 length: 15
D gene: .
V gene: TRBV5-5
clone size: once
CDR3 protein: CASSLEGGRTEKLFF
CDR3 DNA: TGTGCCAGCAGCTTGGAAGGCGGGAGAACGGAAAAACTGTTTTTT

J gene: TRBJ2-7
CDR3 length: 14
D gene: TRBD1
V gene: TRBV4-1
clone size: .
CDR3 protein: CASSRRDRDYEQYF
CDR3 DNA: TGCGCCAGCAGCCGCCGGGACAGGGACTACGAGCAGTACTTC

J gene: TRBJ2-1
CDR3 length: 14
D gene: TRBD2
V gene: TRBV27
clone size: .
CDR3 protein: CASNAGGPRNEQFF
CDR3 DNA: TGTGCCAGCAACGCGGGAGGGCCGAGGAATGAGCAGTTCTTC

J gene: TRBJ1-2
CDR3 length: 11
D gene: .
V gene: TRBV6-6
clone size: .
CDR3 protein: CASTSLYGYTF
CDR3 DNA: TGTGCCAGCACCTCCCTTTATGGCTACACCTTC

J gene: TRBJ1-2
CDR3 length: 14
D gene: .
V gene: TRBV27
clone size: .
CDR3 protein: CAARIERGSYGYTF
CDR3 DNA: TGTGCCGCTAGGATAGAAAGGGGAAGCTATGGCTACACCTTC

J gene: TRBJ1-4
CDR3 length: 15
D gene: .
V gene: TRBV5-1
clone size: few
CDR3 protein: CASSPGRRANEKLFF
CDR3 DNA: TGCGCCAGCAGCCCCGGCAGGCGGGCGAATGAAAAACTGTTTTTT

J gene: TRBJ1-1
CDR3 length: 13
D gene: .
V gene: TRBV30
clone size: .
CDR3 protein: CAWSGHPNTEAFF
CDR3 DNA: TGTGCCTGGAGTGGGCACCCGAACACTGAAGCTTTCTTT

J gene: TRBJ1-1
CDR3 length: 14
D gene: .
V gene: TRBV27
clone size: .
CDR3 protein: CASSFTGGNTEAFF
CDR3 DNA: TGTGCCAGCAGTTTCACGGGGGGGAACACTGAAGCTTTCTTT

J gene: TRBJ2-7
CDR3 length: 16
D gene: TRBD2
V gene: TRBV29-1
clone size: .
CDR3 protein: CSVLAPRERGSYEQYF
CDR3 DNA: TGCAGCGTTCTAGCCCCTAGGGAGCGGGGCTCCTACGAGCAGTACTTC

J gene: TRBJ2-7
CDR3 length: 10
D gene: .
V gene: TRBV29-1
clone size: once
CDR3 protein: CSVGTGEQYF
CDR3 DNA: TGCAGCGTAGGCACAGGGGAGCAGTACTTC

J gene: TRBJ2-1
CDR3 length: 15
D gene: TRBD1
V gene: TRBV18
clone size: once
CDR3 protein: CASSRDSRFYNEQFF
CDR3 DNA: TGTGCCAGCTCCCGGGACAGTAGATTCTACAATGAGCAGTTCTTC

J gene: TRBJ1-5
CDR3 length: 14
D gene: .
V gene: TRBV6-1
clone size: once
CDR3 protein: CASSFGTGNQPQHF
CDR3 DNA: TGTGCCAGCAGTTTCGGTACAGGGAATCAGCCCCAGCATTTT

J gene: TRBJ2-1
CDR3 length: 14
D gene: .
V gene: TRBV15
clone size: .
CDR3 protein: CATSRAPPYNEQFF
CDR3 DNA: TGTGCCACCAGCAGGGCACCCCCCTACAATGAGCAGTTCTTC

J gene: TRBJ1-1
CDR3 length: 14
D gene: .
V gene: TRBV6-6
clone size: .
CDR3 protein: CASSYTTGYTEAFF
CDR3 DNA: TGTGCCAGCAGTTACACCACAGGTTACACTGAAGCTTTCTTT

J gene: TRBJ1-2
CDR3 length: 14
D gene: .
V gene: TRBV2
clone size: .
CDR3 protein: CASREVVRRYGYTF
CDR3 DNA: TGTGCCAGCAGAGAGGTGGTGCGCCGCTATGGCTACACCTTC

J gene: TRBJ2-4
CDR3 length: 14
D gene: .
V gene: TRBV30
clone size: .
CDR3 protein: CAWARDSPKNSQYF
CDR3 DNA: TGTGCCTGGGCCCGGGACTCCCCTAAAAACAGTCAGTACTTC

J gene: TRBJ2-2
CDR3 length: 19
D gene: TRBD1
V gene: TRBV11-2
clone size: .
CDR3 protein: CASSLVRVGQGRRTGELFF
CDR3 DNA: TGTGCCAGCAGCTTAGTTCGTGTGGGACAGGGGAGACGGACCGGGGAGCTGTTTTTT

J gene: TRBJ1-2
CDR3 length: 13
D gene: .
V gene: TRBV6-1
clone size: few
CDR3 protein: CASSEGEISGYTF
CDR3 DNA: TGTGCCAGCAGTGAAGGGGAGATTTCAGGCTACACCTTC

J gene: TRBJ2-1
CDR3 length: 12
D gene: .
V gene: TRBV29-1
clone size: .
CDR3 protein: CSVGAQYNEQFF
CDR3 DNA: TGCAGCGTTGGGGCGCAATACAATGAGCAGTTCTTC

J gene: TRBJ2-3
CDR3 length: 14
D gene: .
V gene: TRBV7-2
clone size: few
CDR3 protein: CASTLDQGTDTQYF
CDR3 DNA: TGTGCCAGCACCTTAGACCAGGGTACAGATACGCAGTATTTT

J gene: TRBJ1-1
CDR3 length: 17
D gene: .
V gene: TRBV21-1
clone size: .
CDR3 protein: CASRSGTGPLPNTEAFF
CDR3 DNA: TGTGCCAGCAGATCCGGGACAGGGCCTCTACCGAACACTGAAGCTTTCTTT

J gene: TRBJ2-7
CDR3 length: 17
D gene: TRBD2
V gene: TRBV27
clone size: .
CDR3 protein: CASSHRPGLASTYEQYF
CDR3 DNA: TGTGCCAGCAGCCACCGGCCGGGACTAGCGAGTACCTACGAGCAGTACTTC